This T cell receptor beta chain stems from a study of blood T cell repertoires in COVID-19. Study overall: Specimens from acute and convalescent COVID-19 originated in the United States, Italy and Spain. Sources were T cells, B-cell-depleted T cells, or PBMCs; the material itself was cDNA or gDNA.

In the authors' methods: Estimates of nucleated cell counts were drawn from the amplification of reference gene primers. Libraries were prepared by immunoSEQ multiplex PCR; TCRdb keeps only in-frame clonotypes and omits some of them. V and J calls and clone size are copied from that table; D and trimming were computed from the DNA. The sample holds 200,000 to 300,000 clones, around nine tenths seen once. V shed 6 bases and J shed 2 bases, with 23 bases lying between them. The CDR3 runs to 18 residues. Germline V CDR1 and CDR2: MNHEY, SVGEGT. The genes are TRBV6-2 or TRBV6-3 and TRBJ2-1, with a weak D call TRBD1 (6 bases). This sequence was found in a man aged 25 to 40 with active or convalescent COVID-19. The sequenced sample consisted of peripheral blood. CDR3 protein: CASSSLRGSQGPYNEQFF. CDR3 nucleotides: TGTGCCAGCAGCTCCCTTAGAGGGTCCCAGGGGCCCTACAATGAGCAGTTCTTC.